This T cell receptor (beta chain) was sequenced during a study of cytomegalovirus exposure and HLA in healthy donors. Study observations and caveats: When analyzed later, a missense DCLRE1C variant was found to be linked to TCR beta V- and J-gene trimming. An Asian-associated ancestry cluster reportedly showed fewer N-insertions than the approximately 670-donor mean in a later analysis. Association of 16,951 TCR beta sequences with HLA alleles was found at 0.05 false discovery rate in a later analysis. Excluded were some V segments that proved indistinguishable, including TRBV6-2 and TRBV6-3.

13 Jbeta primers and 60 Vbeta primers were used for the PCR. Libraries were prepared by immunoSEQ multiplex PCR; TCRdb keeps only in-frame clonotypes and omits some of them. The top ten clones hold 0.63% of a sample with about 220,000 clones, around 76% of them seen once. Losses at the gene ends were 6 bases for V and 7 bases for J; bases not matched to a gene: 12. This CDR3 is 14 amino acids long. Germline V gene data show CDR1 as SQVTM and CDR2 as ANQGSEA. The sample holds a few counts of this clone. Antigen: not known. This chain connects TRBV29-1 to TRBJ1-1; 9 bases line up with TRBD1. The sample consisted of PBMCs. This sequence was found in a man aged 18 to 30 in good health and CMV-seronegative. The CDR3 spells CSVWPGQGQNEAFF. As DNA, the CDR3 is TGCAGCGTCTGGCCGGGACAGGGCCAAAATGAAGCTTTCTTT.